This entry features one T cell receptor beta chain sequence. In the authors' methods: Counts of nucleated cells, estimated from reference gene primer amplification, were obtained. Method: immunoSEQ multiplex PCR; TCRdb's copy keeps in-frame clones and lacks some. V and J calls and clone size are as listed in that table; D and trimming were resolved from the DNA. The table lists under 150,000 clones, roughly 87% of them singletons. Germline V gene lookup returns CDR1 KGHSY and CDR2 FQNENV. CDR3 length: 13 residues. The junction had 2 bases not matched to a gene; V was cut back by 4 bases and J by 5 bases. The data derive from a study of blood T cell repertoires in COVID-19. Study overall: Both acute and convalescent COVID-19 samples were obtained from the United States, Italy and Spain.

Participants' reported clinical history set cohort assignment. In Cohort 3, a recovered donor had either two negative PCRs, clearance, or symptom resolution. The receptor was derived from a man aged 25-40 years who had recovered from COVID-19. This chain joins TRBV16 and TRBJ2-7, with 10 bases lining up with TRBD1. Sequencing was carried out using PBMCs or T cells enriched from blood (not recorded which). CDR3 nucleotides: TGTGCCAGCAGCCCGGGACAGGGGAACGAGCAGTACTTC. Translating gives CASSPGQGNEQYF.